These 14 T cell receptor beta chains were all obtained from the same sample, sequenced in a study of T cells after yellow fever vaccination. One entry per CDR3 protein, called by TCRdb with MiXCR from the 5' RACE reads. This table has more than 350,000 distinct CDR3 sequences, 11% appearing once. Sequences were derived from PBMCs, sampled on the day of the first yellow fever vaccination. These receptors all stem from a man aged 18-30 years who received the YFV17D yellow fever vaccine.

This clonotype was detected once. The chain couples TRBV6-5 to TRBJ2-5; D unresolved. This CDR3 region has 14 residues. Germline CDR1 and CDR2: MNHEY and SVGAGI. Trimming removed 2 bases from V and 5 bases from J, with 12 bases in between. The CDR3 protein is CASSYGVLWETQYF. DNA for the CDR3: TGTGCCAGCAGTTACGGGGTATTATGGGAGACCCAGTACTTC.

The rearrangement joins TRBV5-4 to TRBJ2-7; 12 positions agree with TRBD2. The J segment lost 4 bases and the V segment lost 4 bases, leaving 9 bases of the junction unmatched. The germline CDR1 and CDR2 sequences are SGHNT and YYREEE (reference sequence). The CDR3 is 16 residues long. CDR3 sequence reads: CASSTSGGTKTYEQYF. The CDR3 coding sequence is TGTGCCAGCAGCACTAGCGGGGGGACGAAAACGTACGAGCAGTACTTC.

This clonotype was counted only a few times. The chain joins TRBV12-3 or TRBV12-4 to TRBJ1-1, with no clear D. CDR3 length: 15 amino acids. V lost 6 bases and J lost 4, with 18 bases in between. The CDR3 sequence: CASSQTGRGTTEAFF. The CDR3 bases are TGTGCCAGCAGCCAGACGGGTCGGGGAACCACTGAAGCTTTCTTT.

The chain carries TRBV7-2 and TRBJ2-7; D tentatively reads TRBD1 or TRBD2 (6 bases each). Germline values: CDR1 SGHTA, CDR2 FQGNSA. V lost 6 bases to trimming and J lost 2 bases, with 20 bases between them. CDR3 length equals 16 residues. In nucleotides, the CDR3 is TGTGCCAGCAGTTACGGTAGGAGGGGGTTTACCTACGAGCAGTACTTC. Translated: CASSYGRRGFTYEQYF.

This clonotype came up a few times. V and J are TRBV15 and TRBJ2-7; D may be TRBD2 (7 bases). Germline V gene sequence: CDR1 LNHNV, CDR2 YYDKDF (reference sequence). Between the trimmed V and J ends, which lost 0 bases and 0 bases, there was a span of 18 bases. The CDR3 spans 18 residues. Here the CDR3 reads CATSRDGGAGRLSYEQYF. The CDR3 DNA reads TGTGCCACCAGCAGAGATGGGGGGGCTGGACGTCTCTCCTACGAGCAGTACTTC.

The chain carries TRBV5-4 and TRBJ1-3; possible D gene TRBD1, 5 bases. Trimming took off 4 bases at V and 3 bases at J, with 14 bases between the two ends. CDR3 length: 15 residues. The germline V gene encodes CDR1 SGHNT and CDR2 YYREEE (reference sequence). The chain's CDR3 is CASSPLPGHGNTIYF. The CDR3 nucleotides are TGTGCCAGCAGCCCCCTCCCAGGGCATGGAAACACCATATATTTT.

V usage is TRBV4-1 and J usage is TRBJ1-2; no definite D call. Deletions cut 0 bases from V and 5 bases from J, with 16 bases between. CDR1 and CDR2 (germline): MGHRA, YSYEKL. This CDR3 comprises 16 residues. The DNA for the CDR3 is TGCGCCAGCAGCCAAGAACGAGGACTTCTTTCTTATGGCTACACCTTC. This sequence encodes CASSQERGLLSYGYTF.

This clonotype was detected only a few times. This CDR3 is CASSFPLDRFSDNEQFF. The CDR3 nucleotides read TGTGCCAGCAGCTTCCCCTTAGACAGGTTTTCTGACAATGAGCAGTTCTTC. The rearrangement links TRBV7-2 to TRBJ2-1; the D gene is possibly TRBD1 (6 bases). The CDR3 consists of 17 residues. V was pared by 3 bases and J by 5 bases, with 20 bases between. Germline CDR1 SGHTA, CDR2 FQGNSA.

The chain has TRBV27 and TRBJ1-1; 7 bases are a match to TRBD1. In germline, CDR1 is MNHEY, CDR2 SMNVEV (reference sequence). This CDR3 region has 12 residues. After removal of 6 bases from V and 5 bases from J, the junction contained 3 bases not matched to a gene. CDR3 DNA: TGTGCCAGCAGGCCAGGGGGGACTGAAGCTTTCTTT. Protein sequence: CASRPGGTEAFF.

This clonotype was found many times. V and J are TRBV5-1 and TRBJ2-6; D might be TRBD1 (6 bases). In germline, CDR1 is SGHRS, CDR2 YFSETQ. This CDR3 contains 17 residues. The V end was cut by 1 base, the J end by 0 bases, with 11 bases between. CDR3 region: CASSLIGQISGANVLTF. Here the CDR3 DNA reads TGCGCCAGCAGCTTGATCGGACAGATCTCTGGGGCCAACGTCCTGACTTTC. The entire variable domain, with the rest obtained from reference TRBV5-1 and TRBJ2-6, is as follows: KAGVTQTPRYLIKTRGQQVTLSCSPISGHRSVSWYQQTPGQGLQFLFEYFSETQRNKGNFPGRFSGRQFSNSRSEMNVSTLELGDSALYLCASSLIGQISGANVLTFGAGSRLTVL.

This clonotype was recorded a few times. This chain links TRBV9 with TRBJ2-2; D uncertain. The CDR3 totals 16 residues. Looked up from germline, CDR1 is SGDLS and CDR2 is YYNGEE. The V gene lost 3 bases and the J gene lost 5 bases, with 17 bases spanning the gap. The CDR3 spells CASSDHRMLGTGELFF. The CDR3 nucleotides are TGTGCCAGCAGCGACCACCGTATGTTGGGGACCGGGGAGCTGTTTTTT. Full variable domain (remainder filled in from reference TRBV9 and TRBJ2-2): DSGVTQTPKHLITATGQRVTLRCSPRSGDLSVYWYQQSLDQGLQFLIQYYNGEERAKGNILERFSAQQFPDLHSELNLSSLELGDSALYFCASSDHRMLGTGELFFGEGSRLTVL.

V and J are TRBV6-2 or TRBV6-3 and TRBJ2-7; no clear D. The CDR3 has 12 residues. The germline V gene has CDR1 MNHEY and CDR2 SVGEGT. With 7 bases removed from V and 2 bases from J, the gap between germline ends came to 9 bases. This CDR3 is CASTSDPYEQYF. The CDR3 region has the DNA TGTGCCAGCACCTCCGACCCCTACGAGCAGTACTTC.

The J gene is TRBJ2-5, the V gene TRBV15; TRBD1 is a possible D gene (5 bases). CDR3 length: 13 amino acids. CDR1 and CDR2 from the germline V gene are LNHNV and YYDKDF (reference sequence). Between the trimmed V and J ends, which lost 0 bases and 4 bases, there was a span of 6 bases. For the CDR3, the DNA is TGTGCCACCAGCAGAGAACAGGCAGAGACCCAGTACTTC. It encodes CATSREQAETQYF.

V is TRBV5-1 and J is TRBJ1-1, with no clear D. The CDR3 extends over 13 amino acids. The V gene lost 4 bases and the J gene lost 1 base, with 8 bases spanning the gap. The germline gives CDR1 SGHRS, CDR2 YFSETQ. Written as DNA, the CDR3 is TGCGCCAGCAGCGCGAGGGAGAACACTGAAGCTTTCTTT. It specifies CASSARENTEAFF.